This T cell receptor beta chain was profiled in a study of cytomegalovirus exposure and HLA in healthy donors. The data were produced by immunoSEQ multiplex PCR, yet TCRdb's version contains in-frame clones alone and is incomplete. Among 100,000 or so clones, 70% to 90% were seen once, and the ten largest hold about 4%. Germline lookup yields CDR1 SGHAT and CDR2 FQNNGV. With V trimmed by 1 base and J by 0 bases, 1 base remained unmatched. CDR3 size: 16 residues. The chain has TRBV11-2 and TRBJ2-2; 8 nucleotides agree with TRBD2. The clonotype originates from a young woman in good health and CMV-seropositive. Sequences were obtained from PBMCs. The CDR3: CASSLGTSSNTGELFF. In DNA form, the CDR3 reads TGTGCCAGCAGCTTAGGGACTAGCTCGAACACCGGGGAGCTGTTTTTT.